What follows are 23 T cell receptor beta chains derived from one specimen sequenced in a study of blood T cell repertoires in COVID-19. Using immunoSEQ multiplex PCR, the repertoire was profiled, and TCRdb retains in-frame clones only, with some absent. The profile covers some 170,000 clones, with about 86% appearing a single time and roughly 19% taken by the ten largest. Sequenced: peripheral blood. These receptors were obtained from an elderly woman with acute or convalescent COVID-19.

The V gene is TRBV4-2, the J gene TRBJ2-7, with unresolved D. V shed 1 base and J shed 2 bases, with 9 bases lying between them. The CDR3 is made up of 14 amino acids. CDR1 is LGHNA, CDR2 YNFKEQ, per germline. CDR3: CASSQGIETYEQYF. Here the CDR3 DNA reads TGTGCCAGCAGCCAAGGTATAGAGACCTACGAGCAGTACTTC.

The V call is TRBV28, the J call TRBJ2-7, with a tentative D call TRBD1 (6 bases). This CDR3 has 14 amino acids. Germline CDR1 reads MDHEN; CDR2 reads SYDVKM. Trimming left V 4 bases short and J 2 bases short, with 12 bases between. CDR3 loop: CASSSMTGAYEQYF. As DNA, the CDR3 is TGTGCCAGCAGTTCGATGACAGGCGCCTACGAGCAGTACTTC. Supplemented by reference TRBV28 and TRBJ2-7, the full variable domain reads DVKVTQSSRYLVKRTGEKVFLECVQDMDHENMFWYRQDPGLGLRLIYFSYDVKMKEKGDIPEGYSVSREKKERFSLILESASTNQTSMYLCASSSMTGAYEQYFGPGTRLTVT.

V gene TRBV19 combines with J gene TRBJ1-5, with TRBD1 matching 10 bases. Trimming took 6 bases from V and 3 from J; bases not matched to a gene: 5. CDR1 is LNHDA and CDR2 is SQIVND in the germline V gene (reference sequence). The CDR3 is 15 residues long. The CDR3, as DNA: TGTGCCAGTAGAGTCGGACAGGGGGTCAATCAGCCCCAGCATTTT. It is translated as CASRVGQGVNQPQHF. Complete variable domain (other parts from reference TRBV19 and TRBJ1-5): DGGITQSPKYLFRKEGQNVTLSCEQNLNHDAMYWYRQDPGQGLRLIYYSQIVNDFQKGDIAEGYSVSREKKESFPLTVTSAQKNPTAFYLCASRVGQGVNQPQHFGDGTRLSIL.

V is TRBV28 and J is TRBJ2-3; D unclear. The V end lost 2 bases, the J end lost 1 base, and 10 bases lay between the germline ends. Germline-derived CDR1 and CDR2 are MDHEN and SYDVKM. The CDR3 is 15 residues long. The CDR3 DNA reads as TGTGCCAGCAGTTTACGACTCCCGCGCACAGATACGCAGTATTTT. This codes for CASSLRLPRTDTQYF.

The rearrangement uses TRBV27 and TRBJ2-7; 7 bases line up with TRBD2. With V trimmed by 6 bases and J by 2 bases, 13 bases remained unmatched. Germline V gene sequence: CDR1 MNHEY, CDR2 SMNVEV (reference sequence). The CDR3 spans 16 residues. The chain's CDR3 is CASRRSLLAAPYEQYF. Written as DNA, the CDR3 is TGTGCCAGCAGGCGCTCCCTCCTAGCGGCCCCCTACGAGCAGTACTTC.

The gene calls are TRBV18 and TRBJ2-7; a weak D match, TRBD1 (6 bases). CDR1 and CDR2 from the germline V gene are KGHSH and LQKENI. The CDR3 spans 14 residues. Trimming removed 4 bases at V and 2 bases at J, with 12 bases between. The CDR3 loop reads CASSLRQEAYEQYF. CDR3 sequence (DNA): TGTGCCAGCTCACTACGACAGGAGGCCTACGAGCAGTACTTC.

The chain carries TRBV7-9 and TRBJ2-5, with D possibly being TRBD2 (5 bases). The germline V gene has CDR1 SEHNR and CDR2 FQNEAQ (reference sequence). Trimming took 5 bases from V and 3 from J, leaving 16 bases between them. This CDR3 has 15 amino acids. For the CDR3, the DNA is TGTGCCAGCAGCCGGAGGCCCTGGGTGGAAGAGACCCAGTACTTC. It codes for CASSRRPWVEETQYF.

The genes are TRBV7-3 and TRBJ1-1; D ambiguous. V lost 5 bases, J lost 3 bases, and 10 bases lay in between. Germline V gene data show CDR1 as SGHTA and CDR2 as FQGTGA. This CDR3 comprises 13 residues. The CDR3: CASSTSRHTEAFF. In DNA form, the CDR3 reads TGTGCCAGCAGCACAAGCAGGCACACTGAAGCTTTCTTT.

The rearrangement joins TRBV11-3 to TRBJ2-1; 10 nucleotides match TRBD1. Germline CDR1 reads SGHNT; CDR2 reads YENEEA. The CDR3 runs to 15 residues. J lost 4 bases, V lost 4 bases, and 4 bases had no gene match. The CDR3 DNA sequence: TGTGCCAGCAGCTCCGACAGGGGGCTATACAATGAGCAGTTCTTC. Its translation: CASSSDRGLYNEQFF.

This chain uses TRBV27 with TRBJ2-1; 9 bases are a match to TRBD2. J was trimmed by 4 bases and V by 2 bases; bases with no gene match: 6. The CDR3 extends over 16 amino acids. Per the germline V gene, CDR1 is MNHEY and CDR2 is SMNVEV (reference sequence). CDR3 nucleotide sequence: TGTGCCAGCAGTTTAGAAGGGGCGGGAGGGTACAATGAGCAGTTCTTC. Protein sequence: CASSLEGAGGYNEQFF.

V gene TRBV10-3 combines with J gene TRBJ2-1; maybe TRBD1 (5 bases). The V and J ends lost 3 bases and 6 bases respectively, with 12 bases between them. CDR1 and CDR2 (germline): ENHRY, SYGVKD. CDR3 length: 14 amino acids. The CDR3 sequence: CAISDRDRLNEQFF. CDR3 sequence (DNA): TGTGCCATCAGTGACAGGGATCGCCTCAATGAGCAGTTCTTC.

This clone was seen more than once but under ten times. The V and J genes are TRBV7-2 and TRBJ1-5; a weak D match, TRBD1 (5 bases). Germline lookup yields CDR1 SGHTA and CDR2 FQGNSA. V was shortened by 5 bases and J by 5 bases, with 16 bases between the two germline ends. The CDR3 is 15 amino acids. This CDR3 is CASSPLGGSHQPQHF. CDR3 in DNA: TGTGCCAGCAGCCCCCTTGGGGGGTCACATCAGCCCCAGCATTTT.

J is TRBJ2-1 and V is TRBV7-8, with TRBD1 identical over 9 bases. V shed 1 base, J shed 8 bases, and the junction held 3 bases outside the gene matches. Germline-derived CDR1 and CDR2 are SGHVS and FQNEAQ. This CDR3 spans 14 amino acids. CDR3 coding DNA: TGTGCCAGCAGCTTAGTGGGACAGGGCTATGAGCAGTTCTTC. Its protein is CASSLVGQGYEQFF. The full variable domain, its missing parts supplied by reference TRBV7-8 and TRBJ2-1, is GAGVSQSPRYKVAKRGQDVALRCDPISGHVSLFWYQQALGQGPEFLTYFQNEAQLDKSGLPSDRFFAERPEGSVSTLKIQRTQQEDSAVYLCASSLVGQGYEQFFGPGTRLTVL.

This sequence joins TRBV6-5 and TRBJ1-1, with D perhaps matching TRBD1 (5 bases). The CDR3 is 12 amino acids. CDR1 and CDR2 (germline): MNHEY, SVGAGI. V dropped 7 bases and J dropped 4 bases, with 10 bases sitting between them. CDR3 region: CASIGGSTEAFF. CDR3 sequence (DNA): TGTGCCAGCATCGGGGGGAGCACTGAAGCTTTCTTT.

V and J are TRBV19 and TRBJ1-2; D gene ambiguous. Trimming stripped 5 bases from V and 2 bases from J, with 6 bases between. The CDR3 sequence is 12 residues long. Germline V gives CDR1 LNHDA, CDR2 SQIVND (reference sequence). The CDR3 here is CASSPLNYGYTF. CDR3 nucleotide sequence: TGTGCCAGTAGTCCTTTGAACTATGGCTACACCTTC.

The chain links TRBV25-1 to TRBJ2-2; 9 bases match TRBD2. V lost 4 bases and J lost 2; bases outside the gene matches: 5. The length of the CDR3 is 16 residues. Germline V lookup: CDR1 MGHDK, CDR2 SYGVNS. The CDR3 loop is CASSGVAGANTGELFF. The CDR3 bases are TGTGCCAGCAGTGGGGTAGCGGGAGCTAACACCGGGGAGCTGTTTTTT.

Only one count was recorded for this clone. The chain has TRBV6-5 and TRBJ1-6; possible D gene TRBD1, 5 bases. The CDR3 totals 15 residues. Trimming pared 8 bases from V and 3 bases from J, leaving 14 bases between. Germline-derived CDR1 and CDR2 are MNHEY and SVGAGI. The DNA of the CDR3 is TGTGCCAGCCGCGTAGGGCAGGGCTATAATTCACCCCTCCACTTT. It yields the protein CASRVGQGYNSPLHF.

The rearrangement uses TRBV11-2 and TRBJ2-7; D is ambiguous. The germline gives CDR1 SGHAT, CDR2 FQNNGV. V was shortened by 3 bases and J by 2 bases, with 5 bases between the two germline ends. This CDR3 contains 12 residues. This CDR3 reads CASSFNTYEQYF. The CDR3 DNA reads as TGTGCCAGCAGCTTTAACACCTACGAGCAGTACTTC.

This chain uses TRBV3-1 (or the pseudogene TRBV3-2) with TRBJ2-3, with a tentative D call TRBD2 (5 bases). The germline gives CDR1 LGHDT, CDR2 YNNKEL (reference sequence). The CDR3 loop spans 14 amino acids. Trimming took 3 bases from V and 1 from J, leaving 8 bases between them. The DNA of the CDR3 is TGTGCCAGCAGCCACGGGATGGGCACAGATACGCAGTATTTT. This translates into CASSHGMGTDTQYF.

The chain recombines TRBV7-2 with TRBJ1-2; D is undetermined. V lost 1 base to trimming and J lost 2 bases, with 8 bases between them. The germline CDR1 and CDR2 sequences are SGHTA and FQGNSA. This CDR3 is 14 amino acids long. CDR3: CASSLELRNYGYTF. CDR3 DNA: TGTGCCAGCAGCTTAGAGTTGAGGAACTATGGCTACACCTTC.

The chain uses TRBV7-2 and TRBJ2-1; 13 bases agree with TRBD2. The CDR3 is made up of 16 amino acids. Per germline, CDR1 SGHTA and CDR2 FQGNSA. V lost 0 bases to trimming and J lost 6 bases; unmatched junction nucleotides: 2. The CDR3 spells CASSLAGLAGANEQFF. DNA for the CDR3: TGTGCCAGCAGCTTAGCAGGACTAGCGGGGGCCAATGAGCAGTTCTTC.

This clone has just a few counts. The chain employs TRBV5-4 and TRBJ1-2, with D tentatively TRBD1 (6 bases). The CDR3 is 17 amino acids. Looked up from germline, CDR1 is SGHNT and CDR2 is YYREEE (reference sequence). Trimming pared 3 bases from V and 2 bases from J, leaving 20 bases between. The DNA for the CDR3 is TGTGCCAGCAGCTATTTCGGCAGGGGCCTTCCAAACTATGGCTACACCTTC. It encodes CASSYFGRGLPNYGYTF.

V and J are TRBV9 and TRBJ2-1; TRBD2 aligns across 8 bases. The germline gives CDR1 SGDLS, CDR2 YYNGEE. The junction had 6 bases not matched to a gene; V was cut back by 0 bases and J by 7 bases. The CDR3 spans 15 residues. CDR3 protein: CASSVAGGLGNEQFF. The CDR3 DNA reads TGTGCCAGCAGCGTAGCGGGGGGGCTGGGAAATGAGCAGTTCTTC. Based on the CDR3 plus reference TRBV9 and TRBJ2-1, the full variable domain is DSGVTQTPKHLITATGQRVTLRCSPRSGDLSVYWYQQSLDQGLQFLIQYYNGEERAKGNILERFSAQQFPDLHSELNLSSLELGDSALYFCASSVAGGLGNEQFFGPGTRLTVL.